These 20 T cell receptor beta chains came from one sample sequenced in a study of cytomegalovirus exposure and HLA in healthy donors (dated by TCRdb to about 2017). The library was built by means of the immunoSEQ multiplex PCR assay. For the multiplex PCR, a mixture combining 60 forward primers for TCR Vbeta segments and 13 reverse primers for TCR Jbeta segments was used. What TCRdb holds here is the immuneACCESS table cut down to in-frame rearrangements. Part of the clones is not present; checked against another copy, under half of the missing clones reflect an unresolved V gene, and the others are unexplained. The sample profile shows 150,000 or so clones; about 70% of them were found once. The ten largest clonotypes hold roughly 10% of the sample. Input material: PBMCs. Every receptor here comes from a young man in good health and CMV-seropositive.

This clone was found once. The chain links TRBV19 to TRBJ1-5, with a weak D call TRBD1 (5 bases). The CDR3 covers 15 residues. Trimming left V 4 bases short and J 0 bases short, with 10 bases between. CDR1 is LNHDA and CDR2 is SQIVND in the germline V gene (reference sequence). DNA for the CDR3: TGTGCCAGTAGTACAGGGTTTTATAGCAATCAGCCCCAGCATTTT. This sequence encodes CASSTGFYSNQPQHF.

A few counts support this clone. The genes are TRBV4-1 and TRBJ2-2; 10 bases line up with TRBD2. This CDR3 has 17 residues. Looked up from germline, CDR1 is MGHRA and CDR2 is YSYEKL. The junction had 5 bases not matched to a gene; V was cut back by 0 bases and J by 4 bases. The CDR3 sequence: CASSQDGLAVLTGELFF. The CDR3 DNA is TGCGCCAGCAGCCAAGATGGACTAGCGGTCCTCACCGGGGAGCTGTTTTTT.

The chain uses TRBV18 and TRBJ1-1; 9 bases match TRBD1. The CDR3 loop spans 16 amino acids. Per germline, CDR1 KGHSH and CDR2 LQKENI. Germline trimming cut 4 bases from V and 2 bases from J; bases unmatched to any gene: 8. The CDR3 nucleotides read TGTGCCAGCTCACTCGAAACAGGGGGCCTTAACACTGAAGCTTTCTTT. The encoded protein is CASSLETGGLNTEAFF.

V is TRBV27 and J is TRBJ1-2; D unclear. Trimming shortened V by 3 bases and J by 8 bases, and 16 bases separated the two germline ends. From germline, CDR1 is MNHEY and CDR2 SMNVEV (reference sequence). CDR3 length: 14 residues. Here the CDR3 DNA reads TGTGCCAGCAGTTTGGGCGCACATATTTCAGGCTACACCTTC. It is translated as CASSLGAHISGYTF.

V usage is TRBV7-2 and J usage is TRBJ2-7; 9 bases agree with TRBD1. V lost 1 base to trimming and J lost 5 bases; unmatched junction nucleotides: 6. Germline V gives CDR1 SGHTA, CDR2 FQGNSA. The CDR3 runs 15 residues. CDR3 sequence reads: CASSLGDRETDEQYF. The CDR3 nucleotides are TGTGCCAGCAGCTTAGGGGACAGGGAAACTGACGAGCAGTACTTC. The complete variable domain, with remaining parts taken from reference TRBV7-2 and TRBJ2-7, reads GAGVSQSPSNKVTEKGKDVELRCDPISGHTALYWYRQSLGQGLEFLIYFQGNSAPDKSGLPSDRFSAERTGGSVSTLTIQRTQQEDSAVYLCASSLGDRETDEQYFGPGTRLTVT.

Of note for this clone: Other DNA sequences from this sample encode an identical CDR3 as well. V is TRBV2 and J is TRBJ2-2; D gene ambiguous. The CDR3 spans 16 residues. The germline V and J ends were trimmed by 6 bases and 0 bases, with 14 bases remaining between them. The germline V gene encodes CDR1 SNHLY and CDR2 FYNNEI. The CDR3 DNA reads as TGTGCCAGCAGACAGTCCTCTCTAACGAACACCGGGGAGCTGTTTTTT. Amino acids: CASRQSSLTNTGELFF.

The rearrangement uses TRBV28 and TRBJ2-2; a weak D match, TRBD2 (5 bases). The CDR3 is 15 amino acids. Between the trimmed V and J ends, which lost 5 bases and 6 bases, there was a span of 16 bases. Germline CDR1 reads MDHEN; CDR2 reads SYDVKM. CDR3 in DNA: TGTGCCAGCAGTACACCTGGACGGGGATCCGGGGAGCTGTTTTTT. This sequence encodes CASSTPGRGSGELFF.

CDR3 in amino acids: CASSDGLAGYTGELFF. The CDR3 nucleotides read TGTGCCAGTAGCGACGGACTAGCGGGTTACACCGGGGAGCTGTTTTTT. The V call is TRBV19, the J call TRBJ2-2; TRBD2 matches 11 bases. The CDR3 is 16 residues long. From germline, CDR1 is LNHDA and CDR2 SQIVND (reference sequence). V was clipped by 6 bases and J by 3 bases; unmatched bases: 6.

There are a few counts of this clone. V gene TRBV19 combines with J gene TRBJ1-2, with D perhaps matching TRBD1 (5 bases). The CDR3 runs 14 residues. Germline V gives CDR1 LNHDA, CDR2 SQIVND (reference sequence). V was pared by 9 bases and J by 4 bases, with 18 bases between. Here the CDR3 reads CASRTQGIGYGYTF. As DNA, the CDR3 is TGTGCCAGCAGAACTCAGGGAATCGGCTATGGCTACACCTTC.

Written as DNA, the CDR3 is TGTGCCAGCAGCCAAACGGACAGGGACTATGGCTACACCTTC. Translating it yields CASSQTDRDYGYTF. V and J are TRBV16 and TRBJ1-2; 8 nucleotides agree with TRBD1. Germline CDR1 reads KGHSY; CDR2 reads FQNENV. V gave up 2 bases and J gave up 3 bases; unmatched junction bases: 2. This CDR3 has 14 amino acids. Complete variable domain (other parts from reference TRBV16 and TRBJ1-2): GEEVAQTPKHLVRGEGQKAKLYCAPIKGHSYVFWYQQVLKNEFKFLISFQNENVFDETGMPKERFSAKCLPNSPCSLEIQATKLEDSAVYFCASSQTDRDYGYTFGSGTRLTVV.

J is TRBJ1-1 and V is TRBV7-3; no clear D. Germline V gives CDR1 SGHTA, CDR2 FQGTGA. The CDR3 runs 13 residues. The V end lost 2 bases, the J end lost 6 bases, and 10 bases lay between the germline ends. The CDR3 DNA reads as TGTGCCAGCAGCTTAGACCTGCGGGCTGAAGCTTTCTTT. Protein product: CASSLDLRAEAFF. Combining the CDR3 with reference TRBV7-3 and TRBJ1-1 gives the whole variable domain GAGVSQTPSNKVTEKGKYVELRCDPISGHTALYWYRQSLGQGPEFLIYFQGTGAADDSGLPNDRFFAVRPEGSVSTLKIQRTERGDSAVYLCASSLDLRAEAFFGQGTRLTVV.

The rearrangement joins TRBV7-9 to TRBJ1-1, with D tentatively TRBD1 (5 bases). Trimming stripped 5 bases from V and 1 base from J, with 26 bases between. This CDR3 is built from 19 residues. Looked up from germline, CDR1 is SEHNR and CDR2 is FQNEAQ (reference sequence). The CDR3 protein is CASSVREANYWGPNTEAFF. The CDR3 DNA reads as TGTGCCAGCAGCGTTAGGGAGGCGAACTACTGGGGCCCGAACACTGAAGCTTTCTTT.

The V gene is TRBV7-3, the J gene TRBJ2-3; 7 nucleotides agree with TRBD1. Trimming cost V 4 bases and J 0 bases; bases outside gene matches: 16. The CDR3 has 19 residues. Germline values: CDR1 SGHTA, CDR2 FQGTGA. The CDR3 nucleotides read TGTGCCAGCAGCTCAGCTCGGGACAGTCTAACGTCTAGCACAGATACGCAGTATTTT. This codes for CASSSARDSLTSSTDTQYF.

The chain has TRBV4-2 and TRBJ2-1; 9 nucleotides align to TRBD2. Losses at the gene ends were 0 bases for V and 3 bases for J; bases not matched to a gene: 6. Germline values: CDR1 LGHNA, CDR2 YNFKEQ. The CDR3 runs 17 residues. DNA for the CDR3: TGTGCCAGCAGCCAAGATGTGGCTAGCGGGGTCTACAATGAGCAGTTCTTC. Translating gives CASSQDVASGVYNEQFF.

The chain employs TRBV6-5 and TRBJ1-2; D is uncertain. The CDR3 covers 13 residues. With 4 bases removed from V and 8 bases from J, the gap between germline ends came to 14 bases. The V gene's germline CDR1 is MNHEY and CDR2 SVGAGI. The CDR3 spells CASSSGRVGGYTF. The CDR3 DNA is TGTGCCAGCAGTTCCGGTCGGGTAGGAGGCTACACCTTC.

The chain has TRBV29-1 and TRBJ2-5; D perhaps matches TRBD1 (5 bases). Judging by the DNA end, TRBJ2-7 fits better; the J call may be wrong. Germline CDR1 and CDR2: SQVTM and ANQGSEA. The length of the CDR3 is 13 residues. CDR3 coding DNA: TGCAGCGTCACCAGGGCCGCCTCCTACGAGCAGTACTTC. It translates to CSVTRAASYEQYF.

This chain connects TRBV6-1 to TRBJ2-7, with TRBD1 identical over 7 bases. The CDR3 totals 14 residues. From germline, CDR1 is MNHNS and CDR2 SASEGT. V dropped 7 bases and J dropped 2; count of bases not matched to a gene: 8. CDR3 nucleotides: TGTGCCAGCATCCAGACAGGGAGCACCTACGAGCAGTACTTC. It is translated as CASIQTGSTYEQYF.

This clone was recorded a few times. V usage is TRBV28 and J usage is TRBJ2-7; TRBD1 might be the D (5 bases). Looked up from germline, CDR1 is MDHEN and CDR2 is SYDVKM. This CDR3 is 14 amino acids long. Trimming removed 5 bases at V and 4 bases at J, with 15 bases between. The CDR3 DNA is TGTGCCAGCAGTCTACCAGGGAAGGGGTACGAGCAGTACTTC. As protein: CASSLPGKGYEQYF.

This chain links TRBV30 with TRBJ1-4; 9 nucleotides match TRBD1. V gave up 8 bases and J gave up 0 bases; unmatched junction bases: 7. The germline V gene encodes CDR1 GTSNPN and CDR2 SVGIG (reference sequence). This CDR3 comprises 15 residues. The CDR3 DNA reads as TGTGCCGCGACAGGGGGGGTGGCAACTAATGAAAAACTGTTTTTT. Its protein is CAATGGVATNEKLFF. The full variable domain, its missing parts supplied by reference TRBV30 and TRBJ1-4, is SQTIHQWPATLVQPVGSPLSLECTVEGTSNPNLYWYRQAAGRGLQLLFYSVGIGQISSEVPQNLSASRPQDRQFILSSKKLLLSDSGFYLCAATGGVATNEKLFFGSGTQLSVL.

V is TRBV19 and J is TRBJ2-1; a possible D gene is TRBD1 (5 bases). V was shortened by 3 bases and J by 6 bases, with 9 bases between the two germline ends. This CDR3 spans 13 amino acids. Germline V gives CDR1 LNHDA, CDR2 SQIVND (reference sequence). CDR3 loop: CASSMGHLNEQFF. In DNA form, the CDR3 reads TGTGCCAGTAGTATGGGGCACCTCAATGAGCAGTTCTTC.